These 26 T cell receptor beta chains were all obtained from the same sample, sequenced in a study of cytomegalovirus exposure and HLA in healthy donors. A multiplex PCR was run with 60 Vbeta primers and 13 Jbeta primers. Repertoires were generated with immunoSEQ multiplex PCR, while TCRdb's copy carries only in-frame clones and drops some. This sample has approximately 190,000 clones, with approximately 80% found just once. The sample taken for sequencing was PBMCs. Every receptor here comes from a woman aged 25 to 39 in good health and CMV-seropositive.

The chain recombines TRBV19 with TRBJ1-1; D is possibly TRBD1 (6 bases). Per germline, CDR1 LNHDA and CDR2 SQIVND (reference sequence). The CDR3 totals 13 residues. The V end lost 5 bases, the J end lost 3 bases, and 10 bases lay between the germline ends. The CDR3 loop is CASSLYRDTEAFF. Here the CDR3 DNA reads TGTGCCAGTAGTTTATACAGGGACACTGAAGCTTTCTTT.

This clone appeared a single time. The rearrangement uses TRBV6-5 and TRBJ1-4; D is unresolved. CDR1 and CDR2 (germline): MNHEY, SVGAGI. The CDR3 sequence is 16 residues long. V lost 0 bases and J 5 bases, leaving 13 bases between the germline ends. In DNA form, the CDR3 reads TGTGCCAGCAGTTACTCGGCCAGCGTTACCAATGAAAAACTGTTTTTT. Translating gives CASSYSASVTNEKLFF.

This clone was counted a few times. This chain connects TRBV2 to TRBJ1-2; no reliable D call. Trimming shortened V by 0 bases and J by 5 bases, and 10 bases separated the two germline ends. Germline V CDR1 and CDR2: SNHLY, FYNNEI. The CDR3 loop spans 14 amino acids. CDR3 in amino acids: CASSEATRLYGYTF. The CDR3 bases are TGTGCCAGCAGTGAAGCTACTAGGCTTTATGGCTACACCTTC. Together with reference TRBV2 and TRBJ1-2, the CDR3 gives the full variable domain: EPEVTQTPSHQVTQMGQEVILRCVPISNHLYFYWYRQILGQKVEFLVSFYNNEISEKSEIFDDQFSVERPDGSNFTLKIRSTKLEDSAMYFCASSEATRLYGYTFGSGTRLTVV.

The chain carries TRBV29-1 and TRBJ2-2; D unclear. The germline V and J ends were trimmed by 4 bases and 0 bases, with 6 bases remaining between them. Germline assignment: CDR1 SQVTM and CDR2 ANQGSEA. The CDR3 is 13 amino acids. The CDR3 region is CSVAQANTGELFF. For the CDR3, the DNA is TGCAGCGTTGCTCAGGCGAACACCGGGGAGCTGTTTTTT.

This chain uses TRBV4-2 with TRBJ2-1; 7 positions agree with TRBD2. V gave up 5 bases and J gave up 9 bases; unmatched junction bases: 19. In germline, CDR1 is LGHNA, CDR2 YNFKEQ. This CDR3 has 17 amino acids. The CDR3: CASSVAPGTNAFGEQFF. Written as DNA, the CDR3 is TGTGCCAGCAGCGTCGCGCCCGGGACTAACGCCTTCGGTGAGCAGTTCTTC.

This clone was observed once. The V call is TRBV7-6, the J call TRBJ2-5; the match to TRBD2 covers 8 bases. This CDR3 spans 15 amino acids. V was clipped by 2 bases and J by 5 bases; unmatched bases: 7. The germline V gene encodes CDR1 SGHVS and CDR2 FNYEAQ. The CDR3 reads CASSLSGLAGETQYF. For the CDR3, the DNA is TGTGCCAGCAGCTTATCCGGACTAGCCGGGGAGACCCAGTACTTC.

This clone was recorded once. The CDR3 loop reads CASMEGWNYGYTF. The DNA for the CDR3 is TGTGCCAGTATGGAGGGCTGGAACTATGGCTACACCTTC. The chain couples TRBV19 to TRBJ1-2; D uncertain. The V gene lost 7 bases and the J gene lost 2 bases, with 11 bases spanning the gap. This CDR3 contains 13 residues. Germline CDR1 LNHDA, CDR2 SQIVND (reference sequence).

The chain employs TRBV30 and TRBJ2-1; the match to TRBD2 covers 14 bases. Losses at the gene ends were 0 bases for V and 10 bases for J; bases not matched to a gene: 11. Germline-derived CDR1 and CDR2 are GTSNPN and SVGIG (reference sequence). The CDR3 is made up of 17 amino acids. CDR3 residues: CAWSVRRLAGGPREQFF. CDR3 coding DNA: TGTGCCTGGAGTGTACGAAGACTAGCGGGAGGGCCACGGGAGCAGTTCTTC.

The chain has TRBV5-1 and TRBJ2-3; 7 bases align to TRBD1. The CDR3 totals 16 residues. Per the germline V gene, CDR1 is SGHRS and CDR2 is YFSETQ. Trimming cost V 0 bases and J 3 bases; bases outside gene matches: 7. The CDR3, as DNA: TGCGCCAGCAGCTTGGTTCAGGGGGTGGGGACAGATACGCAGTATTTT. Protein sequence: CASSLVQGVGTDTQYF. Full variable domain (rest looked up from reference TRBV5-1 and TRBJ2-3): KAGVTQTPRYLIKTRGQQVTLSCSPISGHRSVSWYQQTPGQGLQFLFEYFSETQRNKGNFPGRFSGRQFSNSRSEMNVSTLELGDSALYLCASSLVQGVGTDTQYFGPGTRLTVL.

The CDR3 region is CASTGGVQYGYTF. The CDR3 DNA follows: TGTGCCAGCACCGGGGGAGTACAGTATGGCTACACCTTC. This chain connects TRBV2 to TRBJ1-2; possibly TRBD1 for D (5 bases). The CDR3 is 13 residues long. V dropped 7 bases and J dropped 5 bases, with 14 bases sitting between them. The germline CDR1 and CDR2 sequences are SNHLY and FYNNEI. Drawing the rest from reference TRBV2 and TRBJ1-2, the complete variable domain is EPEVTQTPSHQVTQMGQEVILRCVPISNHLYFYWYRQILGQKVEFLVSFYNNEISEKSEIFDDQFSVERPDGSNFTLKIRSTKLEDSAMYFCASTGGVQYGYTFGSGTRLTVV.

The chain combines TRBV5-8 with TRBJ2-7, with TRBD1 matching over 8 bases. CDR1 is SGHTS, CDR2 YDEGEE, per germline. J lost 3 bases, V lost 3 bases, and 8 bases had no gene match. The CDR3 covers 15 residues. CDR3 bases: TGTGCCAGCAGCTCCGACAGGGGATTGGTCTACGAGCAGTACTTC. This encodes CASSSDRGLVYEQYF.

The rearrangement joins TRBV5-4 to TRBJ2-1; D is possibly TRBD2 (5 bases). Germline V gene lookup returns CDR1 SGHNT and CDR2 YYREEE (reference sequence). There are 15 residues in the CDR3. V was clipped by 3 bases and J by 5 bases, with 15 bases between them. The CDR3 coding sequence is TGTGCCAGCAGCTCGAGCGGTTCCCCAAACAATGAGCAGTTCTTC. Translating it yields CASSSSGSPNNEQFF.

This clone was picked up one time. The CDR3 DNA is TGTGCCATCCGGACAAACAATGAGCAGTTCTTC. Amino acid sequence: CAIRTNNEQFF. V and J are TRBV10-3 and TRBJ2-1; D perhaps matches TRBD1 (5 bases). V was cut by 8 bases and J by 5 bases, with 7 bases left in between. This CDR3 has 11 residues. Germline assignment: CDR1 ENHRY and CDR2 SYGVKD.

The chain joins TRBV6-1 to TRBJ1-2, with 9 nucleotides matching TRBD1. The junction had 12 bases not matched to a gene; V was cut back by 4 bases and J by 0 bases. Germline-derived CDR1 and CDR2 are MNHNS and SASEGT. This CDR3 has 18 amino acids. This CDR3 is CASSAGQGRYLANYGYTF. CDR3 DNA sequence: TGTGCCAGCAGTGCCGGACAGGGGAGGTATTTAGCTAACTATGGCTACACCTTC.

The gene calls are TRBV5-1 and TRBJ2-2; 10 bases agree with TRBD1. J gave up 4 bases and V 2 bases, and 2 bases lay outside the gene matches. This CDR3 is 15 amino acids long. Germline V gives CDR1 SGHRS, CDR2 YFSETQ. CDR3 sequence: CASSLGTGVTGELFF. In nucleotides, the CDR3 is TGCGCCAGCAGCTTAGGGACAGGGGTCACCGGGGAGCTGTTTTTT.

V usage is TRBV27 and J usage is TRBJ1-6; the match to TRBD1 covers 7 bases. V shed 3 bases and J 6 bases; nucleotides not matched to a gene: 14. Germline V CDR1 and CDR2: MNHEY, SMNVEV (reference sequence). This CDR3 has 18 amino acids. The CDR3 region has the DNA TGTGCCAGCAGTTTTTTGGGCAGGGGGGAAGGGGTTAATTCACCCCTCCACTTT. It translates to CASSFLGRGEGVNSPLHF.

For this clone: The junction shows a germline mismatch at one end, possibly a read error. Here the CDR3 reads CSSSYGGSEAFF. The CDR3 coding sequence is TGTTCCAGCAGCTATGGGGGGAGTGAAGCTTTCTTT. The rearrangement links TRBV7-9 to TRBJ1-1, with D possibly being TRBD1 (5 bases). This CDR3 region has 12 residues. Germline CDR1 SEHNR, CDR2 FQNEAQ (reference sequence).

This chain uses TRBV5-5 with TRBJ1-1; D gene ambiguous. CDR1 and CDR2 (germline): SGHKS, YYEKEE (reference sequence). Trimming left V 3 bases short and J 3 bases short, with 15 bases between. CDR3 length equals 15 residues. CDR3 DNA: TGTGCCAGCAGCTCCCTCAGGAACCCCCACACTGAAGCTTTCTTT. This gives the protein CASSSLRNPHTEAFF.

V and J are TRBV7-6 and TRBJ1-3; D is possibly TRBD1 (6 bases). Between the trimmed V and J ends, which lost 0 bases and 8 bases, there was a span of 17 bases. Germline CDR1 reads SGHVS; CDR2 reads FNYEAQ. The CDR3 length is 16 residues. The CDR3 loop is CASSLARGGSSDTIYF. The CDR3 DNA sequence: TGTGCCAGCAGCTTAGCCCGAGGGGGTTCGAGCGACACCATATATTTT.

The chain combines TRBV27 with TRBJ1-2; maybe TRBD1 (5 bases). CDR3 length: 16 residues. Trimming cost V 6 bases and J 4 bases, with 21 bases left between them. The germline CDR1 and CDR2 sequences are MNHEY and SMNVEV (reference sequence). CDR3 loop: CASSHITGGGSYGYTF. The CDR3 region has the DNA TGTGCCAGCAGCCATATAACGGGGGGTGGAAGCTATGGCTACACCTTC.

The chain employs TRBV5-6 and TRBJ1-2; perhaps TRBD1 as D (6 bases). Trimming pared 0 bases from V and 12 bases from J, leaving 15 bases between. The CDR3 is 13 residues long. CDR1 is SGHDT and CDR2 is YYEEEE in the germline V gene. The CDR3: CASSLADSAGDTF. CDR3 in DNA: TGTGCCAGCAGCTTGGCGGACAGTGCGGGAGACACCTTC.

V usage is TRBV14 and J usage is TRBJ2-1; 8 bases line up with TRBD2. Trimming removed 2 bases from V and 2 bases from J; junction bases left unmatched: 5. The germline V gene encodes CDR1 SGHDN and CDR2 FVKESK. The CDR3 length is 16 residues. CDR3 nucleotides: TGTGCCAGCAGCCAAAGCGGGAGAGGAACCTACAATGAGCAGTTCTTC. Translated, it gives CASSQSGRGTYNEQFF.

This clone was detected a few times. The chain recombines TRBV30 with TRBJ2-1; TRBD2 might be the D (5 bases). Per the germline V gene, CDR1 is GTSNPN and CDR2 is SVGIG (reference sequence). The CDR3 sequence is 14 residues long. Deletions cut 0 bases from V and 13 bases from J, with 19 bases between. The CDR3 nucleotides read TGTGCCTGGAGTGTCGGAGGATCCCGATCGGTTCAGTTCTTC. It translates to CAWSVGGSRSVQFF.

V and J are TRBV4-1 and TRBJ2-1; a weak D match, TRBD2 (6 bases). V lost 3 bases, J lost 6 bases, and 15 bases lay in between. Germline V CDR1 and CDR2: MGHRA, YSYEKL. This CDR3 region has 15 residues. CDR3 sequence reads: CASSQAGTSSNEQFF. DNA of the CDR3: TGCGCCAGCAGCCAGGCGGGGACCAGCTCCAATGAGCAGTTCTTC.

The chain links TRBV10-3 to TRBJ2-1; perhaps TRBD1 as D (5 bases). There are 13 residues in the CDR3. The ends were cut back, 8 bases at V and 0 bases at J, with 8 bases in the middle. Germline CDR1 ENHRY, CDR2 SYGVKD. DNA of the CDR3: TGTGCCATCCAGGGTTTCTCCTACAATGAGCAGTTCTTC. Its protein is CAIQGFSYNEQFF.

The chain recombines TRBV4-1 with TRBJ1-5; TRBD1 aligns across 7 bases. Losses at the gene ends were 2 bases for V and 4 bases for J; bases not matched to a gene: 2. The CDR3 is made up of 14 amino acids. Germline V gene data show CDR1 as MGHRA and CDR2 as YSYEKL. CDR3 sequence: CASSQTTGNQPQHF. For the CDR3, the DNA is TGCGCCAGCAGCCAAACGACAGGGAATCAGCCCCAGCATTTT.